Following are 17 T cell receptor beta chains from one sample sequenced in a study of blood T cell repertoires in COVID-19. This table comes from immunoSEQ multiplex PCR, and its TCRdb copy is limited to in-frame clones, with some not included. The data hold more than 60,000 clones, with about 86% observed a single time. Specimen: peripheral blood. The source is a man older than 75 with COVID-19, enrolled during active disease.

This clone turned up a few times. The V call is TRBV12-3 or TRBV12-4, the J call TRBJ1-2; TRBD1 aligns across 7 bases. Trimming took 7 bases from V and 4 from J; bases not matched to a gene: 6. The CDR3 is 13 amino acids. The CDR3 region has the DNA TGTGCCAGCACGAGGGGGCAGGGCTATGGCTACACCTTC. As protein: CASTRGQGYGYTF.

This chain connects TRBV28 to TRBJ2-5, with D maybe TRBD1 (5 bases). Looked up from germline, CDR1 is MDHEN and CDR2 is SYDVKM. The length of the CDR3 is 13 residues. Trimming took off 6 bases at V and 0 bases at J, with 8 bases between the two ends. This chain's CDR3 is CASRRRDQETQYF. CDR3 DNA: TGTGCCAGCAGACGCAGGGACCAAGAGACCCAGTACTTC.

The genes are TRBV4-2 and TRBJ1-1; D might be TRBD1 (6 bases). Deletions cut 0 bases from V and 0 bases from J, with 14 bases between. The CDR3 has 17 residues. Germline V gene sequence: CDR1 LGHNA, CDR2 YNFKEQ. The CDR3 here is CASSQDRGATMNTEAFF. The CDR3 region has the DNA TGTGCCAGCAGCCAAGACAGGGGCGCCACCATGAACACTGAAGCTTTCTTT.

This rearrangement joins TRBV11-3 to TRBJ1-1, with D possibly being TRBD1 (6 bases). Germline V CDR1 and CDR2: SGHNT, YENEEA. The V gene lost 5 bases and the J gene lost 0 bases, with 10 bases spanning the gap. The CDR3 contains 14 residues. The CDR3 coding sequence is TGTGCCAGCAGCGGGGGGGGCGTGAACACTGAAGCTTTCTTT. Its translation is CASSGGGVNTEAFF.

Written as DNA, the CDR3 is TGTGCCAGTAGTATGCAGGGAAGCTCCTATAATTCACCCCTCCACTTT. It yields the protein CASSMQGSSYNSPLHF. The chain recombines TRBV19 with TRBJ1-6; tentative D call: TRBD1 (5 bases). CDR3 length equals 16 residues. The V and J ends lost 3 bases and 0 bases respectively, with 9 bases between them. Germline lookup yields CDR1 LNHDA and CDR2 SQIVND (reference sequence).

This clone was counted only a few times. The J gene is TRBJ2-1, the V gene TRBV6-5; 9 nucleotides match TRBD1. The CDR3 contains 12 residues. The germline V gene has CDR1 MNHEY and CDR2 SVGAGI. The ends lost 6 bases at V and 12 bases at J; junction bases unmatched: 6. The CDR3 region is CASRTGGAGQFF. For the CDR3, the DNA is TGTGCCAGCAGAACAGGGGGCGCCGGGCAGTTCTTC.

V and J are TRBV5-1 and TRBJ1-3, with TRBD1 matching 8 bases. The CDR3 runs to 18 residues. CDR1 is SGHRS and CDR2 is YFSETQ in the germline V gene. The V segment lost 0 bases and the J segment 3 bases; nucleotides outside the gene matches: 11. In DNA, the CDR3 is TGCGCCAGCAGCTTGGTGGGCCTGACAGGGGCAAGTGGAAACACCATATATTTT. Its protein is CASSLVGLTGASGNTIYF.

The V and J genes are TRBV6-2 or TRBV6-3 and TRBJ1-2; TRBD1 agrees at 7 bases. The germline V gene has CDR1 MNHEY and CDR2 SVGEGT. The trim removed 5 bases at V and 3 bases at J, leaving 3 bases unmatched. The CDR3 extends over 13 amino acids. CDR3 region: CASSDRVDYGYTF. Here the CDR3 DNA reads TGTGCCAGCAGTGACAGGGTTGACTATGGCTACACCTTC.

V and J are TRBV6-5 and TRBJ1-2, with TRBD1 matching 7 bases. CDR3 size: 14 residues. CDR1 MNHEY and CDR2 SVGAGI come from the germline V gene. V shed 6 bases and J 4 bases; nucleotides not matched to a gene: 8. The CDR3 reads CASSATGEFYGYTF. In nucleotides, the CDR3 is TGTGCCAGCAGCGCCACAGGGGAATTCTATGGCTACACCTTC.

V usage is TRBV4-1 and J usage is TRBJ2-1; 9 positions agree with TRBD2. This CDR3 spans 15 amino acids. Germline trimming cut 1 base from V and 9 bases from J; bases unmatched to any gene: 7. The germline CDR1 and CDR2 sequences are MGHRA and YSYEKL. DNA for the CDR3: TGCGCCAGCAGCCAAGGCGGGGGGGGTATCGGTGAGCAGTTCTTC. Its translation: CASSQGGGGIGEQFF.

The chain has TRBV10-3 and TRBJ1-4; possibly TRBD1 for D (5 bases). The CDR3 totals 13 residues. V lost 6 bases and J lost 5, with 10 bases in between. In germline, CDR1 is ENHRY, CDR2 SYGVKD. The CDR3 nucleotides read TGTGCCATCAGCGGGGGACGCAATGAAAAACTGTTTTTT. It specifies CAISGGRNEKLFF.

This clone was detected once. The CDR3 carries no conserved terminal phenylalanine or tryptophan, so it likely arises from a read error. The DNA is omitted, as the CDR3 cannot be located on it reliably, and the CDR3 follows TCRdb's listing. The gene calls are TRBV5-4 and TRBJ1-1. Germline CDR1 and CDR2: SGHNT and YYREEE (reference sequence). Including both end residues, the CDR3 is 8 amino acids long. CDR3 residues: CASSSSVP.

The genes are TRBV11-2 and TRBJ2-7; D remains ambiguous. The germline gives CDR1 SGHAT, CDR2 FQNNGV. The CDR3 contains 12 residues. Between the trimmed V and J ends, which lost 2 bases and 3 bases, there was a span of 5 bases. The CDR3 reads CASSLYGYEQYF. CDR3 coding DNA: TGTGCCAGCAGCTTATACGGCTACGAGCAGTACTTC.

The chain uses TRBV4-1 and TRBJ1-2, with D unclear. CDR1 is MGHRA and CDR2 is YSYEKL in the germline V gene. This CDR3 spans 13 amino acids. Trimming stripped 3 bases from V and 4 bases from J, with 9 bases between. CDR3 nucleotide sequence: TGCGCCAGCAGCCAGCCCGGTGCCTATGGCTACACCTTC. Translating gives CASSQPGAYGYTF.

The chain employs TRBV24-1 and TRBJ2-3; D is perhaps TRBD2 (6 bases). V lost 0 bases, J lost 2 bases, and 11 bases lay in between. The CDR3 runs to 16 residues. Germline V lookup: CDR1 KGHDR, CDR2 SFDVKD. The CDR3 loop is CATSDLGGAYTDTQYF. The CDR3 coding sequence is TGTGCCACCAGTGATTTGGGAGGGGCCTACACAGATACGCAGTATTTT.

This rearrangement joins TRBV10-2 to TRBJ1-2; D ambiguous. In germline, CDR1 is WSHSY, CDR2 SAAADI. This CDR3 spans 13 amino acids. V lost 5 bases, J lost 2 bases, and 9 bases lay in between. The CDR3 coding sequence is TGCGCCAGCAGTCCCGACGGGAACTATGGCTACACCTTC. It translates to CASSPDGNYGYTF.

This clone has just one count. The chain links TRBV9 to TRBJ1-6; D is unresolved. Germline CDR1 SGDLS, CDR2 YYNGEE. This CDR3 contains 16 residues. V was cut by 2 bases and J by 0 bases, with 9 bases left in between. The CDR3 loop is CASSVNPSSYNSPLHF. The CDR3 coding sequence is TGTGCCAGCAGCGTGAACCCTAGCTCCTATAATTCACCCCTCCACTTT.